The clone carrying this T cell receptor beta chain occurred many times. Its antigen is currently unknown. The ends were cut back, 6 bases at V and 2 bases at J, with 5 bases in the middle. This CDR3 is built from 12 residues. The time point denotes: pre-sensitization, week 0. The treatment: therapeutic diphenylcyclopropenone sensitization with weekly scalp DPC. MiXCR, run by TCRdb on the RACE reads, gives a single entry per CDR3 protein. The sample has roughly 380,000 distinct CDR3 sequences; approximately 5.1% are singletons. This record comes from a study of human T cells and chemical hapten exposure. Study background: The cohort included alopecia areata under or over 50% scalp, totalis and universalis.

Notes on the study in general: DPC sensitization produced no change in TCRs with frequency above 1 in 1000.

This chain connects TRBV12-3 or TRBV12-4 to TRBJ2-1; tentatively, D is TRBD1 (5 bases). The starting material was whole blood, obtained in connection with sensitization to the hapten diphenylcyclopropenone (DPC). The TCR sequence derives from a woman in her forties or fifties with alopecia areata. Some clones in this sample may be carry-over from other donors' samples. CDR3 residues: CASRDTYNEQFF. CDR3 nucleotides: TGTGCCAGCAGGGACACCTACAATGAGCAGTTCTTC.